This TCR beta chain appears in the sequencing data of a study of shared clonotypes between healthy human individuals. Findings and limits, study-wide: About 5% of naive CD4 clonotypes were common to several donors. Non-shared clonotypes showed lower generation probabilities than clonotypes common to all four donors. Naive subsets, compared against memory subsets, generally had larger estimated richness values. In having few donors, the study represented limited genetic and exposure-history diversity.

It was CD45RO-negative cells, positively selected for CCR7, that made up naive CD8 cells, with terminally differentiated effector memory CD45RA+ cells excluded. Repertoires were generated with immunoSEQ multiplex PCR, while TCRdb's copy carries only in-frame clones and drops some. The table includes approximately 810,000 clones, almost 95% detected once. Concerning this clone itself: The antigen is undetermined.

CDR1 is SEHNR and CDR2 is FQNEAQ in the germline V gene (reference sequence). CDR3 length: 15 amino acids. The V end lost 2 bases, the J end lost 5 bases, and 15 bases lay between the germline ends. The sample consisted of naive CD8+ T cells sorted from blood. The receptor comes from a man under 40 in good health. V and J are TRBV7-9 and TRBJ2-5, with a possible D match to TRBD1 (7 bases). As DNA, the CDR3 is TGTGCCAGCAGCTTATTTCAGGGGGGCGGGGAGACCCAGTACTTC. This translates into CASSLFQGGGETQYF.